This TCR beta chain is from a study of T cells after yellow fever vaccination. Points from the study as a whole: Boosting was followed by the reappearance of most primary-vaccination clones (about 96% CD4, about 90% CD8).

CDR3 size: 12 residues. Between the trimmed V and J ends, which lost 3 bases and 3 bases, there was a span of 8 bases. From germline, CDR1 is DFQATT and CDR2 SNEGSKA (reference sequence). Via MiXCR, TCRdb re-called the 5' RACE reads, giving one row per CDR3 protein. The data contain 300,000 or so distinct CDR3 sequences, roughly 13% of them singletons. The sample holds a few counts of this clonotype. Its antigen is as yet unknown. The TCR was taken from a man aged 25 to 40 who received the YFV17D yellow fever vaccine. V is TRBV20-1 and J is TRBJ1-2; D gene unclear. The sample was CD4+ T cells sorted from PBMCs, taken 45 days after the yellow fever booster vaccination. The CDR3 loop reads CSASSADYGYTF. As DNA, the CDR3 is TGCAGTGCTAGCTCGGCAGACTATGGCTACACCTTC.